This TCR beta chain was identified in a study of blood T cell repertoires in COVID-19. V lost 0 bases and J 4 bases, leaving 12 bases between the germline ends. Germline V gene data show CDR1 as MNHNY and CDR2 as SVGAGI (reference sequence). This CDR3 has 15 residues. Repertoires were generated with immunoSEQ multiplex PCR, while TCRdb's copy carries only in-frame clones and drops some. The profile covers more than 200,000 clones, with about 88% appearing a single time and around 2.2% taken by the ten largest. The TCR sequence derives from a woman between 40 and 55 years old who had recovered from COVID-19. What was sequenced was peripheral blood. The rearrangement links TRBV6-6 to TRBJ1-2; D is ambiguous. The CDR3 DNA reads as TGTGCCAGCAGTTACTCGGAGCTGACTGGCTATGGCTACACCTTC. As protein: CASSYSELTGYGYTF.